This T cell receptor (beta chain) was sequenced during a study of blood T cell repertoires in COVID-19. This clone was seen a handful of times. With 1 base removed from V and 8 bases from J, the gap between germline ends came to 12 bases. The CDR3 totals 14 residues. In germline, CDR1 is SGHTA, CDR2 FQGNSA. Clones were sequenced by immunoSEQ multiplex PCR, and TCRdb holds only the in-frame ones, with some missing. The sample lists fewer than 200,000 clones; 85% to 90% were seen once. This TCR was sampled from a middle-aged woman in a cohort exposed to, infected with or recovered from COVID-19 (not recorded which). The chain combines TRBV7-2 with TRBJ2-1; D is unresolved. What was sequenced was PBMCs or T cells enriched from blood (not recorded which). The CDR3 is CASSLESRWYEQFF. CDR3 DNA sequence: TGTGCCAGCAGCTTAGAGTCCCGGTGGTATGAGCAGTTCTTC.